This T cell receptor beta chain was captured by sequencing in a study of shared clonotypes between healthy human individuals. TCRdb's table, derived via immunoSEQ multiplex PCR, lists solely in-frame clones and lacks some. The repertoire holds millions of clones, with approximately 94% as singletons. Germline CDR1 and CDR2: MNHNY and SVGAGI (reference sequence). V gave up 5 bases and J gave up 0 bases, with 11 bases separating them. The CDR3 extends over 14 amino acids. Naive CD8 cells lacked CD45RO and underwent positive selection for CCR7, leaving out terminally differentiated effector memory CD45RA+ cells.

Material: naive CD8+ T cells sorted from blood. This clonotype was obtained from a man between 18 and 35 years old in good health. The chain couples TRBV6-6 to TRBJ2-7; no reliable D call. CDR3 sequence: CASSSSPGSYEQYF. The CDR3 DNA sequence: TGTGCCAGCAGTAGTTCCCCCGGCTCCTACGAGCAGTACTTC.